This T cell receptor (beta chain) came from a study of blood T cell repertoires in COVID-19. Across the whole study: Collection of acute and convalescent COVID-19 samples took place in the United States, Italy and Spain.

Using immunoSEQ multiplex PCR, the repertoire was profiled, and TCRdb retains in-frame clones only, with some absent. The data show about 180,000 clones, 80% seen once. Individuals aged roughly 18 to 95 years were recruited from 20 to 25 US areas. In assigning cohorts, the study relied on participant-reported clinical history. V lost 3 bases, J lost 0 bases, and 4 bases stayed unmatched. This CDR3 comprises 16 residues. Germline V gene sequence: CDR1 SGHRS, CDR2 YFSETQ. This clonotype was sampled from a man aged 60 to 75 who had been exposed to COVID-19. The V gene is TRBV5-1, the J gene TRBJ2-3; TRBD1 agrees at 10 bases. Sequenced sample: PBMCs or T cells enriched from blood (not recorded which). For the CDR3, the DNA is TGCGCCAGCAGCTCCGGGACAGGGGTTAGCACAGATACGCAGTATTTT. Translating gives CASSSGTGVSTDTQYF. Using reference TRBV5-1 and TRBJ2-3 for the parts outside the CDR3, the full variable domain is KAGVTQTPRYLIKTRGQQVTLSCSPISGHRSVSWYQQTPGQGLQFLFEYFSETQRNKGNFPGRFSGRQFSNSRSEMNVSTLELGDSALYLCASSSGTGVSTDTQYFGPGTRLTVL.